This TCR beta chain was sequenced in a study of control samples from healthy donors and cancer patients (dated by TCRdb to the early 2020s). As regards this clone: No cognate antigen has been identified for it. Base qualities were left out, and no much larger clone turns up one base away.

The protocol used for the library was the immunoSEQ multiplex PCR assay. The clones in this table, taken by TCRdb from immuneACCESS, are in-frame only. Not every clone is retained; where verified, under half of the shortfall comes from an unresolved V gene, and the cause of the rest is unknown. In this sample the table shows 40,000 to 45,000 clones, about 75% of which occur a single time. Roughly 18% of the sample rests with the top ten. Measured from the cysteine to the phenylalanine, the CDR3 is 16 residues long. Only the CDR3 DNA is retained, 48 bases long and in frame from the first base. At the junction V is shortened by 4 bases and J by 2 bases; bases outside the gene matches: 10. CDR1 and CDR2 are read off the germline V gene as SNHLY and FYNNEI.

This clonotype originated in a male donor with melanoma. Sequencing was performed on formalin-fixed, paraffin-embedded tissue. The rearranged segments are TRBV2 and TRBJ2-7; 8 bases in between match TRBD1. In nucleotide form, the sequence is TGTGCCAGCAGTGGGGCCTACCGGGACAGGACCTACGAGCAGTACTTC. Its translation reads: CASSGAYRDRTYEQYF.